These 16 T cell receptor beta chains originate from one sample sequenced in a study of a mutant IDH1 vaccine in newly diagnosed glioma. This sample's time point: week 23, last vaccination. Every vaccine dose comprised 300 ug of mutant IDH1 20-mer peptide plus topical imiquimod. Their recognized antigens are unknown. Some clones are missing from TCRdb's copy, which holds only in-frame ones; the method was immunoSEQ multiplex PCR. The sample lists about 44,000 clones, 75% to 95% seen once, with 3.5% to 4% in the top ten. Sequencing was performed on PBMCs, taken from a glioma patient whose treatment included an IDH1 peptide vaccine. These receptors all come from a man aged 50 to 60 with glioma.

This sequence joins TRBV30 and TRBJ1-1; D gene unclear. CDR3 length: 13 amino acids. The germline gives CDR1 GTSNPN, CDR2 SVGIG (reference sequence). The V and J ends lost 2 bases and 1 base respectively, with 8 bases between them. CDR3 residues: CAWSIDKNTEAFF. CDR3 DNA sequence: TGTGCCTGGAGTATCGACAAGAACACTGAAGCTTTCTTT.

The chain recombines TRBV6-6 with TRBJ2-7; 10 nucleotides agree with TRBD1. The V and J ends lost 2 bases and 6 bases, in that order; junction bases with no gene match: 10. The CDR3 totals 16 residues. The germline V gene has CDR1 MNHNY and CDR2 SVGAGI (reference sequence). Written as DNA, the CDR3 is TGTGCCAGCAGTTACATCACCGGGACAGGGGTCCCCGAGCAGTACTTC. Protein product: CASSYITGTGVPEQYF.

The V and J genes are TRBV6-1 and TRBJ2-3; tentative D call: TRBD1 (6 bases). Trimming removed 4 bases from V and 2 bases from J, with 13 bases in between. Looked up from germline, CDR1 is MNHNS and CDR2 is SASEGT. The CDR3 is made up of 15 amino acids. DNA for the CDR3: TGTGCCAGCAGTGCTATGACAGGAGTCACAGATACGCAGTATTTT. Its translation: CASSAMTGVTDTQYF.

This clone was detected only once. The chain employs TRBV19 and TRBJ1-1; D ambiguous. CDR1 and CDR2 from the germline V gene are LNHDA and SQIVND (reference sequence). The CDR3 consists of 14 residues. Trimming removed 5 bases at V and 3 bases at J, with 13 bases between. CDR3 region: CASSPPYRDTEAFF. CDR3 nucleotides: TGTGCCAGTAGTCCCCCGTACAGAGACACTGAAGCTTTCTTT.

The CDR3 nucleotides read TGCGCCAGCAGCTTGGTGGGCGGAGACTCCTACGAGCAGTACTTC. As protein: CASSLVGGDSYEQYF. This sequence joins TRBV5-1 and TRBJ2-7; D is unresolved. The ends were cut back, 0 bases at V and 0 bases at J, with 10 bases in the middle. The length of the CDR3 is 15 residues. Looked up from germline, CDR1 is SGHRS and CDR2 is YFSETQ.

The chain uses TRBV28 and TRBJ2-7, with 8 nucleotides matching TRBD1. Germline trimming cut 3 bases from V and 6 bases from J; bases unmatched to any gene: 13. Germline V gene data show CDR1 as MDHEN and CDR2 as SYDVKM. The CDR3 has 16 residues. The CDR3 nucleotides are TGTGCCAGCAGTTTTACGCACCCCGGACAGGGCGGCGAGCAGTACTTC. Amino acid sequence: CASSFTHPGQGGEQYF.

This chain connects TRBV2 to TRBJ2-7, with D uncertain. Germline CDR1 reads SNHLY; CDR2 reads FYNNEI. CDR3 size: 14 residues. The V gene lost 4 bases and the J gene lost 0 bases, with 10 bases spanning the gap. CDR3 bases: TGTGCCAGCAGTGGGGTGGGCCTCTCCTACGAGCAGTACTTC. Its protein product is CASSGVGLSYEQYF. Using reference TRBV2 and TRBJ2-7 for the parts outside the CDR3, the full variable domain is EPEVTQTPSHQVTQMGQEVILRCVPISNHLYFYWYRQILGQKVEFLVSFYNNEISEKSEIFDDQFSVERPDGSNFTLKIRSTKLEDSAMYFCASSGVGLSYEQYFGPGTRLTVT.

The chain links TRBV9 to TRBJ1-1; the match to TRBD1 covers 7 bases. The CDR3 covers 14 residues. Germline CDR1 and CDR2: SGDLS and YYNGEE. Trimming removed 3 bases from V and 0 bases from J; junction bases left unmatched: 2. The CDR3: CASSDGQVNTEAFF. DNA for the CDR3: TGTGCCAGCAGCGATGGACAGGTGAACACTGAAGCTTTCTTT. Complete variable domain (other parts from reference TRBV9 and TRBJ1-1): DSGVTQTPKHLITATGQRVTLRCSPRSGDLSVYWYQQSLDQGLQFLIQYYNGEERAKGNILERFSAQQFPDLHSELNLSSLELGDSALYFCASSDGQVNTEAFFGQGTRLTVV.

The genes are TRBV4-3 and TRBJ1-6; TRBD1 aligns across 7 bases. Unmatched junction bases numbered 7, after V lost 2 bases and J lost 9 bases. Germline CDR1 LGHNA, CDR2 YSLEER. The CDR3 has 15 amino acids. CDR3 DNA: TGCGCCAGCAGCCAATCGGACAGGTGGGGTTCACCCCTCCACTTT. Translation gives CASSQSDRWGSPLHF.

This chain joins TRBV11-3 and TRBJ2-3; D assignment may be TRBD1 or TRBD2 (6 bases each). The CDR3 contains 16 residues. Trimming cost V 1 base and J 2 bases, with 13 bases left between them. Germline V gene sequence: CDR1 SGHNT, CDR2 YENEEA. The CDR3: CASSLGGAAPTDTQYF. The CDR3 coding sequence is TGTGCCAGCAGCTTAGGGGGGGCCGCCCCCACAGATACGCAGTATTTT.

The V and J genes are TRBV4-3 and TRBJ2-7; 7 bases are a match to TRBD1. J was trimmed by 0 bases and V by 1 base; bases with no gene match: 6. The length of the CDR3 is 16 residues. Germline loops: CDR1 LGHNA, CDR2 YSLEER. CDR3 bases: TGCGCCAGCAGCCAAGGTAGCAGGGGGAGCTCCTACGAGCAGTACTTC. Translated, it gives CASSQGSRGSSYEQYF.

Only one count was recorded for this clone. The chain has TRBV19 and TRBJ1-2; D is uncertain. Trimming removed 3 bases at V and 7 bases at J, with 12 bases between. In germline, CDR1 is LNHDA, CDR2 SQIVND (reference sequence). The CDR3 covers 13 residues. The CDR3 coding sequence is TGTGCCAGTAGTATTCCTTGGAAGGGTGGCTACACCTTC. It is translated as CASSIPWKGGYTF.

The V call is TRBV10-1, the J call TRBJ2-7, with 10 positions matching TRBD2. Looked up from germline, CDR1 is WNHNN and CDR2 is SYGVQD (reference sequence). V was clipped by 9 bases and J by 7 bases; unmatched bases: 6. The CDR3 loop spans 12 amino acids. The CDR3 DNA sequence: TGCGCCAGTTCTAGCGGGAGAGGAGAGCAGTACTTC. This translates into CASSSGRGEQYF.

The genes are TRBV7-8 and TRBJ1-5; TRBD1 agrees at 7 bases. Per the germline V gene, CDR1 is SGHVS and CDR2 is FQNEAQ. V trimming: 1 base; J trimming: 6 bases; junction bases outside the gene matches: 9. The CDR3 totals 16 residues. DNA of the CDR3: TGTGCCAGCAGCTTAGTCGGGACAGCAGGCTCTCAGCCCCAGCATTTT. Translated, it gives CASSLVGTAGSQPQHF.

The CDR3 sequence is CASSPRQGLTEKLFF. In DNA form, the CDR3 reads TGTGCCAGCAGCCCAAGGCAGGGGCTCACAGAAAAACTGTTTTTT. The rearrangement links TRBV9 to TRBJ1-4, with a weak D call TRBD1 (6 bases). V lost 4 bases, J lost 8 bases, and 18 bases lay in between. The germline V gene has CDR1 SGDLS and CDR2 YYNGEE. The length of the CDR3 is 15 residues.

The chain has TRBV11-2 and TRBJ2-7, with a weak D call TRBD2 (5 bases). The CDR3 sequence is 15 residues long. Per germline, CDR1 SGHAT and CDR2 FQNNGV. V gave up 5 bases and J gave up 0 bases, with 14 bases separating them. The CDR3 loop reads CASSPRTGSSYEQYF. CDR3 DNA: TGTGCCAGCAGCCCCAGGACTGGTAGCTCCTACGAGCAGTACTTC.